The subject of this entry is one T cell receptor (beta chain). This clone is a singleton in its sample. The antigen it binds to is not known. No clone much larger than this one lies a single base away; base qualities are absent. Taken from the germline V gene, the CDR1 and CDR2 loops are SGDLS and YYNGEE. The CDR3 goes from the cysteine to the phenylalanine over 17 residues. Only CDR3 DNA remains: 51 bases, in frame from the first base. V and J lose 1 base and 2 bases, and a span of 15 bases separates them. This entry belongs to a study of shared clonotypes between healthy human individuals (dated by TCRdb to 2019 to 2021). With regard to the full study: A couple of women and a few men aged 18 to 49 years were included in the cohort. Per donor, three plates each were used for CD4 naive and CD4 memory, two for CD8 naive, and one for CD8 memory. Blood TCR repertoires of several healthy adults were deeply sequenced to estimate repertoire size and the extent of clonotype sharing between individuals. To increase sequencing depth and limit assay-specific biases, different laboratories used diverse techniques to prepare libraries and sequence TCR repertoires. Per donor, leukapheresis produced somewhere between about 0.9 and 10 billion PBMCs.

The donors were healthy, HIV-negative adults with no recently reported acute infections or vaccinations. Only Caucasian adults living in Nashville, Tennessee, USA were represented among the donors. CD4+ T cells were enriched by magnetic negative selection, after which naive cells were positively selected on CD45RA and the negative fraction was taken as the memory subset. After blood collection by leukapheresis, PBMCs were isolated using Ficoll-Histopaque density gradient centrifugation and then cryopreserved in the vapor phase of liquid nitrogen. Analytical flow cytometry was used to check the purity and quantity of every magnetically sorted T cell population. From each sorted fraction, genomic DNA was isolated and quantified by UV absorbance on a Nanodrop 2000c. TCR CDR3 regions were amplified from genomic DNA by multiplex PCR using the deep immunoSEQ assay. For each cell subset, the extracted genomic DNA was distributed evenly across all wells of several immunoSEQ 96-well plates, and each plate served as one replicate. Each replicate PCR for sorted subsets received about 220 ng genomic DNA, equal to about 30,000 T cell genomes. Purified libraries were quantified with a Qubit 3.0 fluorometer, sized on a Bioanalyzer 2100, and re-quantified with the KAPA Library Quantification kit. Every immunoSEQ 96-well plate was sequenced on a dedicated single-read 150-cycle Illumina NextSeq 550 flow cell. The source study handled its data this way. Because the immunoSEQ output included only junctional sequences and no quality scores, the filtering could not be the same as the filtering used for full-length reads. To assign V/J genes and CDR3, sequences were annotated using PyIR, a Python wrapper for IgBLAST v1.9, with IMGT germline references. Reads with weak V/J assignments (E-value above 1e-6), missing CDR3, stop codons, out-of-frame junctions, or ambiguous translated residues were removed. V3J clonotypes were defined by identical inferred V gene, J gene, and CDR3 amino acid sequence. To compute the percentage overlap between repertoires, the number of shared unique clonotypes was divided by the size of the smaller repertoire. Repertoire richness was assessed with RTK rarefaction, the Chao1 estimator, and Recon v2.1 estimates of unobserved clonotypes. Generation probabilities were computed with OLGA for all TCRbeta clonotypes obtained by the gDNA method from a handful of donors. What TCRdb holds here is the immuneACCESS table cut down to in-frame rearrangements. Part of the clones is not present; checked against another copy, under half of the missing clones reflect an unresolved V gene, and the others are unexplained. The V and J calls and clone size are taken from that table; D and trimming were inferred from the DNA. For this sample the table gives a few million clones, of which just over 90% were detected only once. The ten largest account for 0.39% of the sample.

The paper's findings and limits, for the study overall: Based on pairwise subsampling, the degree of clonotype sharing among donors was expected to be affected by sequencing depth. The small number of donors limited the genetic and exposure-history diversity represented. Around 5% of naive CD4, 3.5% of naive CD8, approximately 2.2% of memory CD4, and 0.35% to 0.4% of memory CD8 clonotypes were shared across a few donors. Sampling was limited to blood, and TCR repertoires in tissue likely differ from TCR repertoires in blood. Higher generation probabilities were observed for clonotypes shared by all four sorted-subset donors than for non-shared clonotypes. Larger estimated clonotype richness was generally found for naive subsets than for memory subsets. Even with the large sequencing depth, rarefaction of the sorted-subset datasets indicated that sequencing was incomplete.

The source of this sequence is a man between 18 and 29 years old in good health. Some clones in this sample may be carry-over from other donors' samples. Sequencing used naive CD4+ T cells from PBMCs. The sample's cell subset or site, from its label and the paper: CD45RA+ positively selected. The chain couples TRBV9 to TRBJ2-2, with TRBD2 tentatively as D gene (6 bases match). The CDR3 has the sequence CASSVSGGGTNTGELFF. The sequenced DNA is TGTGCCAGCAGCGTATCGGGTGGTGGGACTAACACCGGGGAGCTGTTTTTT.